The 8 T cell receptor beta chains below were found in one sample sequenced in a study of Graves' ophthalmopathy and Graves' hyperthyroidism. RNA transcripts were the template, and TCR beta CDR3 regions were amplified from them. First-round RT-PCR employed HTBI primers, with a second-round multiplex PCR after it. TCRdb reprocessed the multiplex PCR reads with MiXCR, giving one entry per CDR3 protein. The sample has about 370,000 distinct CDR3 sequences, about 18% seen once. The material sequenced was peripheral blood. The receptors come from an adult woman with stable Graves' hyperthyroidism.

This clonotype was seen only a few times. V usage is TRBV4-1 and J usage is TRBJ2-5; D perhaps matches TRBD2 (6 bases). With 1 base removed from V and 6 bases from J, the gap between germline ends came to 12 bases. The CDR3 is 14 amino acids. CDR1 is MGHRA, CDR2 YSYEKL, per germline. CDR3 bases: TGCGCCAGCAGCCAAGTGGCGGGACTCAAGACCCAGTACTTC. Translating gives CASSQVAGLKTQYF.

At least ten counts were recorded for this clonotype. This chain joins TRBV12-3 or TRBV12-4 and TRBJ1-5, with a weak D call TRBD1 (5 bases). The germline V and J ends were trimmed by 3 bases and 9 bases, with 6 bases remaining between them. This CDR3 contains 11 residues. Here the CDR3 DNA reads TGTGCCAGCAGTTTTGGGGGGCCCCAGCATTTT. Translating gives CASSFGGPQHF.

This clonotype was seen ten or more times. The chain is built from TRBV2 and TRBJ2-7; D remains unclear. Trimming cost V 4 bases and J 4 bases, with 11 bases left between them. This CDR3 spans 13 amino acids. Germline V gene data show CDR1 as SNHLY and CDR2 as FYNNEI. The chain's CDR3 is CASSALRLYEQYF. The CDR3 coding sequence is TGTGCCAGCAGTGCCTTGCGGTTGTACGAGCAGTACTTC.

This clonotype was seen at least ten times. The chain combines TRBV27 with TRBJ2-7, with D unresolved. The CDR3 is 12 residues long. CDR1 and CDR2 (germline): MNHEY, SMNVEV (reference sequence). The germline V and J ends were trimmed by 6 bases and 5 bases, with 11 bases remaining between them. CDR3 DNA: TGTGCCAGCAGCCATAATAGGAACGAGCAGTACTTC. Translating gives CASSHNRNEQYF.

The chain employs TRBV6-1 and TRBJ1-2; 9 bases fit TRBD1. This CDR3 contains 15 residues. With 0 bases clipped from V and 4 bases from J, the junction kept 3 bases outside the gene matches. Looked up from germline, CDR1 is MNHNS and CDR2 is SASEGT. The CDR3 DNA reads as TGTGCCAGCAGTGAAGCGGGACAGGGCCGCTATGGCTACACCTTC. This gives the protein CASSEAGQGRYGYTF.

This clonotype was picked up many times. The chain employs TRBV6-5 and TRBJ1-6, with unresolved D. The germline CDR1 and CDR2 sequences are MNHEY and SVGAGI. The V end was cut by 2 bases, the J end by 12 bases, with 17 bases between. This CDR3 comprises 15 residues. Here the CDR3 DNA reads TGTGCCAGCAGTTACGCCGGACGGATAACTGAACCCCTCCACTTT. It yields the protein CASSYAGRITEPLHF.

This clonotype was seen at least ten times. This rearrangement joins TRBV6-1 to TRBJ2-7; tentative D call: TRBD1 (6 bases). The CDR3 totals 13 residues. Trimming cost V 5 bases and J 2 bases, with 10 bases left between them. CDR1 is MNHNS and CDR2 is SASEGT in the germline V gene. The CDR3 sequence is CASSKGETYEQYF. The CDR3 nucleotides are TGTGCCAGCAGTAAGGGGGAGACCTACGAGCAGTACTTC.

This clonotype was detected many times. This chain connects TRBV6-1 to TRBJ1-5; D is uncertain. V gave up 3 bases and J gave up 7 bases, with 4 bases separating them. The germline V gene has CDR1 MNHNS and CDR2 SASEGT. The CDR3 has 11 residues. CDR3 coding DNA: TGTGCCAGCAGTGAGGGACAGCCCCAGCATTTT. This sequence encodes CASSEGQPQHF.